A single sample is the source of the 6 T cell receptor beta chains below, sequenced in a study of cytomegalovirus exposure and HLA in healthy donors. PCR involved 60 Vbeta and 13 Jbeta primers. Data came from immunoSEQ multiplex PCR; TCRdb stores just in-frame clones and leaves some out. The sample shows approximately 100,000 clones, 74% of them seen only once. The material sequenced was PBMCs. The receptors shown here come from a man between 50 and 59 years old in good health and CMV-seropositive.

The CDR3 nucleotides read TGCGCCAGCAGCCAGGACATTCCGGACAAACTGTTTTTT. This gives the protein CASSQDIPDKLFF. The gene calls are TRBV5-1 and TRBJ1-4, with a weak D call TRBD1 (5 bases). Looked up from germline, CDR1 is SGHRS and CDR2 is YFSETQ. The CDR3 spans 13 residues. V lost 4 bases and J lost 11, with 15 bases in between. Looking up the rest from reference TRBV5-1 and TRBJ1-4 gives the full variable domain: KAGVTQTPRYLIKTRGQQVTLSCSPISGHRSVSWYQQTPGQGLQFLFEYFSETQRNKGNFPGRFSGRQFSNSRSEMNVSTLELGDSALYLCASSQDIPDKLFFGSGTQLSVL.

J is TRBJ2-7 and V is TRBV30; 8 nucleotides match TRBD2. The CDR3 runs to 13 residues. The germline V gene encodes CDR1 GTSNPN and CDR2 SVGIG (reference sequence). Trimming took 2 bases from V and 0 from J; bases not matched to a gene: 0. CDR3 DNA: TGTGCCTGGAGTAGCGGGAGCTCCTACGAGCAGTACTTC. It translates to CAWSSGSSYEQYF.

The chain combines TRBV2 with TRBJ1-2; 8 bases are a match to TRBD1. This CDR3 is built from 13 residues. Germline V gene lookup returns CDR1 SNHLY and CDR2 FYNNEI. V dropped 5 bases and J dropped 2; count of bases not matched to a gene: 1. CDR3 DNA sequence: TGTGCCAGCAGTCGACAGGGGAACTATGGCTACACCTTC. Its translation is CASSRQGNYGYTF.

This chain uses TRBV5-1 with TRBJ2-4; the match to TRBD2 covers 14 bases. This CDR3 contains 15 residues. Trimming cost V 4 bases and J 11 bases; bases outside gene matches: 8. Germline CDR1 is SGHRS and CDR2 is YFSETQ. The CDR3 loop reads CASSPGLAGVEVQYF. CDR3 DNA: TGCGCCAGCAGCCCGGGACTAGCGGGGGTGGAGGTTCAGTACTTC.

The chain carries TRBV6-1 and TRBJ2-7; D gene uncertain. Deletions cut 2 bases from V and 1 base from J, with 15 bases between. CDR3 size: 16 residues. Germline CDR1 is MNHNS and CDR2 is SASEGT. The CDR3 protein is CASSEWPLGMSYEQYF. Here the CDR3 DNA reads TGTGCCAGCAGTGAATGGCCCCTAGGTATGTCCTACGAGCAGTACTTC.

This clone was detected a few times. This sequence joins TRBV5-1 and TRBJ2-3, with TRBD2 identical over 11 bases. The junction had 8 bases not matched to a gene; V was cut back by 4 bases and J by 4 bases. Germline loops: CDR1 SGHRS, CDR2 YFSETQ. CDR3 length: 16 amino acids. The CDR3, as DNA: TGCGCCAGCAGCCCTGGGGCTAGCGGGGGGCCAGATACGCAGTATTTT. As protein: CASSPGASGGPDTQYF.